The 14 T cell receptor beta chains in this list originate from one sample, sequenced in a study of blood T cell repertoires in COVID-19. This table comes from immunoSEQ multiplex PCR, and its TCRdb copy is limited to in-frame clones, with some not included. The data contain about 200,000 clones, about 85% of them singletons. The specimen was peripheral blood. Receptors originate from a man between 60 and 75 years old with active or convalescent COVID-19.

J is TRBJ2-1 and V is TRBV29-1; D is ambiguous. The CDR3 length is 15 residues. Germline V gives CDR1 SQVTM, CDR2 ANQGSEA. The V end lost 2 bases, the J end lost 2 bases, and 13 bases lay between the germline ends. In DNA, the CDR3 is TGCAGCGTTGAACGAGTAGCCCCCCCCTACAATGAGCAGTTCTTC. Its protein is CSVERVAPPYNEQFF.

This chain links TRBV19 with TRBJ1-3, with a weak D call TRBD1 (5 bases). V lost 7 bases and J lost 1, with 20 bases in between. From germline, CDR1 is LNHDA and CDR2 SQIVND (reference sequence). This CDR3 is built from 17 residues. The CDR3 sequence: CASIKQEWSRSGNTIYF. CDR3 sequence (DNA): TGTGCCAGTATAAAACAGGAGTGGAGCCGTTCTGGAAACACCATATATTTT.

J is TRBJ1-5 and V is TRBV5-6, with 7 bases lining up with TRBD1. Germline assignment: CDR1 SGHDT and CDR2 YYEEEE. The CDR3 sequence is 15 residues long. With 2 bases clipped from V and 4 bases from J, the junction kept 6 bases outside the gene matches. The CDR3 nucleotides read TGTGCCAGCAGCTTTACAGGGGCAATTAATCAGCCCCAGCATTTT. This codes for CASSFTGAINQPQHF. Looking up the rest from reference TRBV5-6 and TRBJ1-5 gives the full variable domain: DAGVTQSPTHLIKTRGQQVTLRCSPKSGHDTVSWYQQALGQGPQFIFQYYEEEERQRGNFPDRFSGHQFPNYSSELNVNALLLGDSALYLCASSFTGAINQPQHFGDGTRLSIL.

The J gene is TRBJ2-5, the V gene TRBV4-1; TRBD1 might be the D (6 bases). Trimming cost V 2 bases and J 6 bases, with 16 bases left between them. The CDR3 is 15 residues long. Germline V gives CDR1 MGHRA, CDR2 YSYEKL. This chain's CDR3 is CASSQTGQNQKTQYF. In DNA, the CDR3 is TGCGCCAGCAGCCAAACTGGACAGAACCAGAAGACCCAGTACTTC.

The rearrangement uses TRBV29-1 and TRBJ1-2; D perhaps matches TRBD1 (5 bases). This CDR3 has 11 amino acids. The germline V gene has CDR1 SQVTM and CDR2 ANQGSEA. The germline V and J ends were trimmed by 7 bases and 8 bases, with 14 bases remaining between them. CDR3 sequence (DNA): TGCAGCGCTACCTCAGGGCACGGCTACACCTTC. It is translated as CSATSGHGYTF.

The rearrangement links TRBV6-5 to TRBJ2-6; a weak D match, TRBD1 (6 bases). The CDR3 covers 15 residues. Germline V gene data show CDR1 as MNHEY and CDR2 as SVGAGI. The V end was cut by 5 bases, the J end by 1 base, with 9 bases between. CDR3 region: CASSTGFSGANVLTF. The CDR3 region has the DNA TGTGCCAGCAGTACAGGGTTTTCTGGGGCCAACGTCCTGACTTTC.

The J gene is TRBJ1-2, the V gene TRBV4-1; 7 nucleotides agree with TRBD1. The CDR3 is 15 residues long. Losses at the gene ends were 1 base for V and 7 bases for J; bases not matched to a gene: 9. Germline V gene lookup returns CDR1 MGHRA and CDR2 YSYEKL. CDR3 in amino acids: CASSQVGRGRVGYTF. In DNA form, the CDR3 reads TGCGCCAGCAGCCAAGTGGGCAGGGGGAGAGTTGGCTACACCTTC.

J is TRBJ1-5 and V is TRBV10-3, with 8 bases aligning to TRBD1. This CDR3 is 16 amino acids long. The germline gives CDR1 ENHRY, CDR2 SYGVKD. With V trimmed by 2 bases and J by 6 bases, 9 bases remained unmatched. The CDR3 DNA reads TGTGCCATCAGTGAGCAGGGGGCCGGGATCGGTCAGCCCCAGCATTTT. Translated: CAISEQGAGIGQPQHF.

The rearrangement joins TRBV7-9 to TRBJ2-7; 9 nucleotides agree with TRBD1. V lost 0 bases to trimming and J lost 3 bases; unmatched junction nucleotides: 0. The CDR3 has 14 residues. Germline V lookup: CDR1 SEHNR, CDR2 FQNEAQ (reference sequence). In DNA, the CDR3 is TGTGCCAGCAGCTTAGCGGGACAGGGCTACGAGCAGTACTTC. Translated, it gives CASSLAGQGYEQYF. Full variable domain (remainder filled in from reference TRBV7-9 and TRBJ2-7): DTGVSQNPRHKITKRGQNVTFRCDPISEHNRLYWYRQTLGQGPEFLTYFQNEAQLEKSRLLSDRFSAERPKGSFSTLEIQRTEQGDSAMYLCASSLAGQGYEQYFGPGTRLTVT.

The rearrangement joins TRBV5-6 to TRBJ2-5; D call uncertain. This CDR3 contains 13 residues. CDR1 and CDR2 (germline): SGHDT, YYEEEE. V was trimmed by 4 bases and J by 5 bases, leaving 12 bases between them. CDR3 sequence (DNA): TGTGCCAGCAGCCCGTCCCTGGAGGAGACCCAGTACTTC. Translating gives CASSPSLEETQYF.

V gene TRBV6-5 combines with J gene TRBJ1-5; 8 positions agree with TRBD1. There are 15 residues in the CDR3. The trim removed 5 bases at V and 6 bases at J, leaving 9 bases unmatched. CDR1 is MNHEY, CDR2 SVGAGI, per germline. The CDR3 sequence: CASSIYTGGGQPQHF. DNA for the CDR3: TGTGCCAGCAGTATTTACACAGGGGGAGGTCAGCCCCAGCATTTT.

This clone was picked up one time. J is TRBJ2-1 and V is TRBV24-1; 12 positions agree with TRBD2. CDR1 is KGHDR, CDR2 SFDVKD, per germline. The CDR3 extends over 17 amino acids. The V gene end was trimmed by 2 bases and the J gene end by 4 bases; junction bases not matched to a gene: 5. The DNA of the CDR3 is TGTGCCACCAGTGATTCCCGCACTAGCGGGGGGTACAATGAGCAGTTCTTC. Its translation: CATSDSRTSGGYNEQFF.

The chain links TRBV6-5 to TRBJ1-1; a weak D match, TRBD1 (6 bases). Germline CDR1 MNHEY, CDR2 SVGAGI. The CDR3 runs 13 residues. V lost 9 bases and J lost 6, with 17 bases in between. CDR3 in amino acids: CASILRGAAEAFF. CDR3 DNA: TGTGCCAGTATCCTGCGGGGGGCAGCTGAAGCTTTCTTT.

The chain links TRBV19 to TRBJ1-2, with D hard to call. The V gene's germline CDR1 is LNHDA and CDR2 SQIVND (reference sequence). The CDR3 is 13 residues long. Trimming removed 7 bases from V and 2 bases from J, with 11 bases in between. This CDR3 is CASTTVQNYGYTF. Here the CDR3 DNA reads TGTGCCAGTACAACAGTCCAAAACTATGGCTACACCTTC.